Listed here are 18 T cell receptor beta chains from one sample, sequenced in a study of cytomegalovirus exposure and HLA in healthy donors. With 60 Vbeta and 13 Jbeta primers, the PCR was carried out. Only in-frame clones appear in the TCRdb table, and some are missing; sequencing was by immunoSEQ multiplex PCR. Found here are 120,000 or so clones, 80% of them singletons; the top ten hold just over 2.5%. Material: PBMCs. Receptors were obtained from a man aged 25 to 40 in good health and CMV-seronegative.

The V gene is TRBV10-3, the J gene TRBJ2-5, with D possibly TRBD2 on 6 matching bases. Trimming removed 10 bases at V and 5 bases at J, with 23 bases between. The germline gives CDR1 ENHRY, CDR2 SYGVKD. This CDR3 has 15 residues. CDR3 DNA sequence: TGTGCCACCAGCCCGGAGGGATTCCGGGGGGAGACCCAGTACTTC. Translated, it gives CATSPEGFRGETQYF.

In its sample, this clone was seen a few times. The chain carries TRBV7-9 and TRBJ1-4; D gene uncertain. V lost 4 bases, J lost 8 bases, and 20 bases lay in between. Germline V lookup: CDR1 SEHNR, CDR2 FQNEAQ (reference sequence). The CDR3 sequence is 16 residues long. The CDR3 nucleotides are TGTGCCAGCAGCTCTCCGGTGGGAGGGATTACGGAAAAACTGTTTTTT. Translating gives CASSSPVGGITEKLFF.

This clone came up once. The chain uses TRBV9 and TRBJ2-7, with D possibly matching TRBD2 (5 bases). Germline V CDR1 and CDR2: SGDLS, YYNGEE. Trimming pared 2 bases from V and 0 bases from J, leaving 12 bases between. CDR3 size: 15 residues. CDR3 in amino acids: CASSVGVGGSYEQYF. CDR3 bases: TGTGCCAGCAGCGTCGGGGTAGGAGGCTCCTACGAGCAGTACTTC. The full variable domain, with the rest looked up from reference TRBV9 and TRBJ2-7, is DSGVTQTPKHLITATGQRVTLRCSPRSGDLSVYWYQQSLDQGLQFLIQYYNGEERAKGNILERFSAQQFPDLHSELNLSSLELGDSALYFCASSVGVGGSYEQYFGPGTRLTVT.

In its sample, this clone was seen once. This rearrangement joins TRBV30 to TRBJ1-1; perhaps TRBD1 as D (5 bases). The CDR3 sequence is 14 residues long. Looked up from germline, CDR1 is GTSNPN and CDR2 is SVGIG (reference sequence). The V and J ends lost 3 bases and 4 bases respectively, with 15 bases between them. In DNA, the CDR3 is TGTGCCTGGAGAGATATAGGGGCAGGCACTGAAGCTTTCTTT. It yields the protein CAWRDIGAGTEAFF.

This clone was found a few times. This chain joins TRBV7-9 and TRBJ2-3; the D is unclear. The ends were cut back, 5 bases at V and 2 bases at J, with 11 bases in the middle. CDR3 length: 14 residues. Germline V gene data show CDR1 as SEHNR and CDR2 as FQNEAQ (reference sequence). This CDR3 is CASSPFPDTDTQYF. The CDR3, as DNA: TGTGCCAGCAGCCCCTTCCCAGACACAGATACGCAGTATTTT. Looking up the rest from reference TRBV7-9 and TRBJ2-3 gives the full variable domain: DTGVSQNPRHKITKRGQNVTFRCDPISEHNRLYWYRQTLGQGPEFLTYFQNEAQLEKSRLLSDRFSAERPKGSFSTLEIQRTEQGDSAMYLCASSPFPDTDTQYFGPGTRLTVL.

The chain recombines TRBV7-9 with TRBJ2-1; tentative D call: TRBD2 (5 bases). Germline assignment: CDR1 SEHNR and CDR2 FQNEAQ (reference sequence). The CDR3 is 15 residues long. V was shortened by 3 bases and J by 5 bases, with 14 bases between the two germline ends. The CDR3 DNA follows: TGTGCCAGCAGCTTTCAGCTAGCCATGGACAATGAGCAGTTCTTC. Amino acids: CASSFQLAMDNEQFF.

This chain uses TRBV21-1 with TRBJ1-5; the D call in the table, TRBD1, was not verified against the DNA. TRBV21-1 is labeled a pseudogene. The CDR3 runs to 15 residues. CDR3 region: CASSNQARSNQPQHF. The CDR3 nucleotides are TGTGCCAGCAGCAATCAGGCGCGTAGCAATCAGCCCCAGCATTTT.

This CDR3 reads CASSQDYPGGGFNYGYTF. The CDR3 region has the DNA TGCGCCAGCAGCCAAGATTACCCAGGGGGCGGTTTTAACTATGGCTACACCTTC. The V and J genes are TRBV4-3 and TRBJ1-2, with 8 positions matching TRBD1. This CDR3 has 18 amino acids. V lost 0 bases, J lost 1 base, and 10 bases stayed unmatched. Germline V gene sequence: CDR1 LGHNA, CDR2 YSLEER.

J is TRBJ1-1 and V is TRBV4-1; 7 bases align to TRBD1. The CDR3 runs 17 residues. The junction had 13 bases not matched to a gene; V was cut back by 3 bases and J by 3 bases. Looked up from germline, CDR1 is MGHRA and CDR2 is YSYEKL. The CDR3: CASSHTTRDRVYTEAFF. The CDR3 region has the DNA TGCGCCAGCAGCCACACCACTAGAGACAGGGTTTACACTGAAGCTTTCTTT.

The gene calls are TRBV25-1 and TRBJ2-4; weak D call: TRBD1 (5 bases). Deletions cut 1 base from V and 1 base from J, with 14 bases between. CDR1 is MGHDK and CDR2 is SYGVNS in the germline V gene. The CDR3 sequence is 17 residues long. CDR3 loop: CASSESGPEEAKNIQYF. The CDR3 DNA follows: TGTGCCAGCAGTGAATCAGGGCCTGAAGAGGCCAAAAACATTCAGTACTTC.

This CDR3 is CASSLAGTSPSYEQYF. The CDR3, as DNA: TGTGCCAGCAGCCTAGCCGGGACTAGTCCATCCTACGAGCAGTACTTC. The J gene is TRBJ2-7, the V gene TRBV5-6; TRBD2 agrees at 8 bases. This CDR3 is built from 16 residues. Unmatched junction bases numbered 10, after V lost 4 bases and J lost 1 base. Germline V gene sequence: CDR1 SGHDT, CDR2 YYEEEE. The variable domain in full, with the rest retrieved from reference TRBV5-6 and TRBJ2-7, is DAGVTQSPTHLIKTRGQQVTLRCSPKSGHDTVSWYQQALGQGPQFIFQYYEEEERQRGNFPDRFSGHQFPNYSSELNVNALLLGDSALYLCASSLAGTSPSYEQYFGPGTRLTVT.

This clone was counted only a few times. The chain is built from TRBV5-6 and TRBJ2-2; a weak D match, TRBD1 (6 bases). Looked up from germline, CDR1 is SGHDT and CDR2 is YYEEEE. Deletions cut 4 bases from V and 0 bases from J, with 16 bases between. This CDR3 spans 17 amino acids. CDR3 in amino acids: CASSHRTDLSNTGELFF. For the CDR3, the DNA is TGTGCCAGCAGCCACCGGACAGATCTTTCGAACACCGGGGAGCTGTTTTTT.

V and J are TRBV11-3 and TRBJ1-1; no definite D call. The germline V gene has CDR1 SGHNT and CDR2 YENEEA. V shed 5 bases and J shed 1 base, with 11 bases lying between them. This CDR3 comprises 14 residues. The CDR3 sequence: CASSESHRNTEAFF. The CDR3 DNA is TGTGCCAGCAGCGAATCACACAGGAACACTGAAGCTTTCTTT.

The rearrangement links TRBV4-1 to TRBJ2-7, with D tentatively TRBD1 (6 bases). Deletions cut 1 base from V and 4 bases from J, with 14 bases between. Germline V gene lookup returns CDR1 MGHRA and CDR2 YSYEKL. This CDR3 contains 15 residues. The CDR3 sequence: CASSQVSTRGYEQYF. For the CDR3, the DNA is TGCGCCAGCAGCCAAGTGTCCACTAGGGGGTACGAGCAGTACTTC.

The gene calls are TRBV27 and TRBJ2-3, with 7 bases lining up with TRBD1. CDR3 length: 15 residues. The germline V gene encodes CDR1 MNHEY and CDR2 SMNVEV (reference sequence). The V gene end was trimmed by 5 bases and the J gene end by 0 bases; junction bases not matched to a gene: 5. For the CDR3, the DNA is TGTGCCAGCAGTGGTACAGGGGCAAGCACAGATACGCAGTATTTT. It codes for CASSGTGASTDTQYF.

The J gene is TRBJ1-5, the V gene TRBV27; no reliable D call. V gave up 3 bases and J gave up 4 bases, with 7 bases separating them. Germline V gene lookup returns CDR1 MNHEY and CDR2 SMNVEV (reference sequence). This CDR3 comprises 13 residues. Written as DNA, the CDR3 is TGTGCCAGCAGTTTGGCGACAAATCAGCCCCAGCATTTT. Its protein product is CASSLATNQPQHF.

As concerns this clone: The germline gene is not matched at one end of the junction; a read error may be the cause. The rearrangement links TRBV15 to TRBJ1-2, with a tentative D call TRBD1 (5 bases). Germline loops: CDR1 LNHNV, CDR2 YYDKDF (reference sequence). This CDR3 has 15 amino acids. CDR3 region: CATSRDRGLEWGYPF. In nucleotides, the CDR3 is TGTGCCACCAGCAGAGATCGGGGGTTGGAATGGGGCTACCCCTTC.

Points on this clone: The germline gene is not matched at one end of the junction; a read error may be the cause. This chain links TRBV28 with TRBJ1-2, with 8 positions matching TRBD1. The CDR3 contains 14 residues. CDR1 and CDR2 (germline): MDHEN, SYDVKM. The DNA of the CDR3 is TGTGCCAGCAGCGCCCGGACAGGGTTGGATGGCTACCCCTTC. Translated: CASSARTGLDGYPF.